The present T cell receptor (beta chain) was sequenced within a study of cytotoxic CD8 clonotypes in ibrutinib-treated CLL. Overall study: Patients gave response samples after a median approximately 11 months of treatment, range 6 to 36.

The CDR3 runs 13 residues. J was trimmed by 5 bases and V by 10 bases; bases with no gene match: 8. Germline loops: CDR1 ENHRY, CDR2 SYGVKD. Study results and caveats: At ibrutinib response, clonality increased, and at progression it declined back toward baseline.

The targeted sequencing depth was 1 in 200,000 to 1 in 1 million T cells. Sequencing was performed with immunoSEQ multiplex PCR; in TCRdb, only in-frame clones are kept and a portion is missing. The sample includes 150,000 to 200,000 clones, around 84% of them seen just once. Comment on this clone: The antigen is undetermined.

Sequenced here: PBMCs, sampled after 12 months of ibrutinib treatment. The chain employs TRBV10-3 and TRBJ2-5, with 9 bases identical to TRBD2. The sequence derives from a human donor with chronic lymphocytic leukemia. The CDR3 here is CATESGRSETQYF. The DNA of the CDR3 is TGTGCCACCGAGAGCGGGAGGTCGGAGACCCAGTACTTC.